This TCR beta chain was recovered during a study of cytomegalovirus exposure and HLA in healthy donors. Overall study results and limits: The authors later found most CMV-associated TCR beta chains appeared HLA-restricted. Researchers reported in a later analysis that a missense DCLRE1C variant was tied to TCR beta V- and J-gene trimming.

A remark on this clone: No antigen is known for it.

PCR used 60 Vbeta primers and 13 Jbeta primers. Some clones are missing from TCRdb's copy, which holds only in-frame ones; the method was immunoSEQ multiplex PCR. The data show about 81,000 clones, with 77% seen just once and approximately 3.2% held by the top ten. Germline V CDR1 and CDR2: LNHDA, SQIVND (reference sequence). Trimming shortened V by 3 bases and J by 7 bases, and 13 bases separated the two germline ends. The CDR3 length is 13 residues. The clonotype was recovered from a middle-aged man in good health and CMV-seropositive. Input material: PBMCs. The V gene is TRBV19, the J gene TRBJ2-7; TRBD2 is a possible D gene (6 bases). CDR3 coding DNA: TGTGCCAGTAGTATGGGCAGGGCGGGAGAGCAGTACTTC. It yields the protein CASSMGRAGEQYF.